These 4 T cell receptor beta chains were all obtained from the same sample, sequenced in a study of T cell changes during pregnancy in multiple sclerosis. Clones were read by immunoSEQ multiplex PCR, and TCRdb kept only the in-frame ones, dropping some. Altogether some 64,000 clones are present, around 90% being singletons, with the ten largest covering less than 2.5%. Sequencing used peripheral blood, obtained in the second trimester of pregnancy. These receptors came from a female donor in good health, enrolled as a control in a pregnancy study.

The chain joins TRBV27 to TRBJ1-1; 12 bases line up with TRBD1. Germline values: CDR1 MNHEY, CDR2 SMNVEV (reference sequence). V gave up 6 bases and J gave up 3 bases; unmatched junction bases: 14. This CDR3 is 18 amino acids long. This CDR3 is CASRHSLGGQGADTEAFF. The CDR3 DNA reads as TGTGCCAGCAGGCACTCACTGGGGGGACAGGGGGCGGACACTGAAGCTTTCTTT.

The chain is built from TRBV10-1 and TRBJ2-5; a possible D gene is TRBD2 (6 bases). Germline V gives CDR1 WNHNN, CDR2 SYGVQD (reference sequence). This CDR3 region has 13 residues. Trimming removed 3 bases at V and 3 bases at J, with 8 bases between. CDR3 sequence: CASSDPGEETQYF. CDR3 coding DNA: TGCGCCAGCAGTGACCCGGGGGAAGAGACCCAGTACTTC.

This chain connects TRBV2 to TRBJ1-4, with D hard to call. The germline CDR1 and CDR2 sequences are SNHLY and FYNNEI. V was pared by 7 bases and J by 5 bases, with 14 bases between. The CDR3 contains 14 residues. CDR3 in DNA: TGTGCCAGCACCCGGGTGCGAGGAAATGAAAAACTGTTTTTT. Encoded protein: CASTRVRGNEKLFF.

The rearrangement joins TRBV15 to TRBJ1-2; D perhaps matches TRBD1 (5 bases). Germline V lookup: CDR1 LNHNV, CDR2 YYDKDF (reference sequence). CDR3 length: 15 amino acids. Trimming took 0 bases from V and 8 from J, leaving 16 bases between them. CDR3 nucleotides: TGTGCCACCAGCAGAGATAAGGACACGACTCTGGGCTACACCTTC. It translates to CATSRDKDTTLGYTF.